These 10 T cell receptor beta chains came from one sample sequenced in a study of beta chain bispecific antibodies for T cell cancers. Findings and caveats of the study: Most targeted TRBV signal came from the leukemia cell line cells, not normal T cells.

T cells were expanded from blood mononuclear cells for 2 to 3 days with anti-CD3 OKT3 or CD3/CD28 beads. These receptors' antigens are unknown. TCRdb itself ran the 5' RACE reads through MiXCR, one entry per CDR3 protein. The sample yields about 20,000 distinct CDR3 sequences, roughly 3% seen once. The sequencing sample was made of healthy donor T cells cultured with leukemia cells. The origin of the receptors is a human donor in good health. Some clones in this sample may be carry-over from other donors' samples.

This clonotype has a count of ten or more. The V gene is TRBV19, the J gene TRBJ2-3, with 9 bases matching TRBD2. This CDR3 spans 15 amino acids. The junction had 9 bases not matched to a gene; V was cut back by 4 bases and J by 7 bases. Germline CDR1 is LNHDA and CDR2 is SQIVND (reference sequence). The DNA for the CDR3 is TGTGCCAGTAGTACCTTAGGCGGGGGGGCGAATACGCAGTATTTT. Its translation: CASSTLGGGANTQYF.

This clonotype has at least ten counts. This sequence joins TRBV20-1 and TRBJ1-1; D is unresolved. Germline V gene sequence: CDR1 DFQATT, CDR2 SNEGSKA (reference sequence). This CDR3 is built from 13 residues. V shed 2 bases and J shed 1 base, with 8 bases lying between them. The CDR3 here is CSARKESNTEAFF. CDR3 nucleotide sequence: TGCAGTGCTAGAAAGGAATCGAACACTGAAGCTTTCTTT.

This clonotype was picked up many times. CDR3 nucleotide sequence: TGTGCCAGCAGTGCCTCCTGGGGGGCAGGGGAGACCCAGTACTTC. Translating gives CASSASWGAGETQYF. The chain couples TRBV6-4 to TRBJ2-5; the D gene could be TRBD1 or TRBD2 (6 bases each). Trimming cost V 4 bases and J 5 bases, with 17 bases left between them. The germline V gene has CDR1 MRHNA and CDR2 SNTAGT. This CDR3 region has 15 residues.

The sample holds many counts of this clonotype. The genes are TRBV5-1 and TRBJ2-1; D possibly uses TRBD1 or TRBD2 (5 bases each). CDR3 size: 15 residues. Trimming removed 0 bases at V and 8 bases at J, with 15 bases between. The germline CDR1 and CDR2 sequences are SGHRS and YFSETQ. The CDR3 DNA sequence: TGCGCCAGCAGCTTGGCCCAGGGAGTAGGCGATGAGCAGTTCTTC. Translating gives CASSLAQGVGDEQFF.

This clonotype was observed at least ten times. The genes are TRBV4-1 and TRBJ1-6; D unresolved. V shed 0 bases and J shed 7 bases, with 13 bases lying between them. The germline CDR1 and CDR2 sequences are MGHRA and YSYEKL. The CDR3 covers 16 residues. The DNA of the CDR3 is TGCGCCAGCAGCCAAGATGGCGCAGGAATAAATTCACCCCTCCACTTT. Residues: CASSQDGAGINSPLHF.

This clonotype has at least ten counts. CDR3 in amino acids: CASSQDEGAVSGNTIYF. In DNA form, the CDR3 reads TGCGCCAGCAGCCAAGATGAGGGGGCAGTTTCTGGAAACACCATATATTTT. V usage is TRBV4-1 and J usage is TRBJ1-3; TRBD1 agrees at 7 bases. V trimming: 0 bases; J trimming: 1 base; junction bases outside the gene matches: 6. The CDR3 has 17 amino acids. CDR1 MGHRA and CDR2 YSYEKL come from the germline V gene.

This clonotype was observed at least ten times. The chain employs TRBV5-6 and TRBJ1-4; no definite D call. CDR1 SGHDT and CDR2 YYEEEE come from the germline V gene. This CDR3 region has 13 residues. V lost 4 bases and J lost 0, with 4 bases in between. In nucleotides, the CDR3 is TGTGCCAGCAGCCTGCCAACTAATGAAAAACTGTTTTTT. Translating gives CASSLPTNEKLFF.

This clonotype was detected ten times or more. The chain recombines TRBV2 with TRBJ2-7, with D maybe TRBD2 (5 bases). There are 15 residues in the CDR3. Trimming removed 3 bases at V and 3 bases at J, with 15 bases between. The germline CDR1 and CDR2 sequences are SNHLY and FYNNEI. CDR3 bases: TGTGCCAGCAGTGACCCCCGGACTCCTTACTACGAGCAGTACTTC. It codes for CASSDPRTPYYEQYF.

This clonotype was recorded many times. This chain joins TRBV28 and TRBJ2-1; TRBD1 matches at 12 bases. Germline CDR1 MDHEN, CDR2 SYDVKM. The junction had 7 bases not matched to a gene; V was cut back by 5 bases and J by 8 bases. The CDR3 covers 15 residues. In nucleotides, the CDR3 is TGTGCCAGCAGTCCGACCCGGGACAGGGGGCATGAGCAGTTCTTC. It specifies CASSPTRDRGHEQFF.

This clonotype was detected many times. The chain combines TRBV6-1 with TRBJ2-1, with 8 bases matching TRBD2. Trimming at V came to 6 bases and at J to 9 bases, leaving 7 bases not matched to a gene. Looked up from germline, CDR1 is MNHNS and CDR2 is SASEGT. The CDR3 is 13 amino acids. CDR3 loop: CASRLTSDSEQFF. The CDR3 DNA is TGTGCCAGCAGGCTGACTAGCGACTCTGAGCAGTTCTTC.